This entry features one T cell receptor beta chain sequence. This sample is part of a study of T-cell reconstitution after alpha-beta-depleted transplantation in children. The length of the CDR3 is 14 residues. From germline, CDR1 is MGHRA and CDR2 YSYEKL. Germline trimming cut 4 bases from V and 9 bases from J; bases unmatched to any gene: 9. Library preparation (for TCRbeta) was performed with unique molecular identifiers. TCRdb re-analysed the PCR reads in MiXCR, keeping a single row per CDR3 protein. The sample comprises roughly 350,000 distinct CDR3 sequences, 10% of which are singletons, and under 3% rests with the top ten.

Sequencing was performed on PBMCs from the stem cell graft donor, taken from the stem cell graft. The V call is TRBV4-1, the J call TRBJ2-1; 7 nucleotides agree with TRBD1. This sequence was found in a human donor who donated a stem cell graft to a child with acute lymphoblastic leukemia. The CDR3 loop reads CASSRWDRSGEQFF. The CDR3 bases are TGCGCCAGCAGCCGGTGGGACAGATCCGGTGAGCAGTTCTTC.